This TCR beta chain originates from a study of T cells after yellow fever vaccination. From the 5' RACE reads, TCRdb called clonotypes with MiXCR, one entry per CDR3 protein. The sample consists of around 260,000 distinct CDR3 sequences, about 5% of them appearing once. This clonotype was detected a few times. Its specificity is unknown. CDR1 and CDR2 (germline): SNHLY, FYNNEI. The CDR3 extends over 14 amino acids. Unmatched junction bases numbered 4, after V lost 6 bases and J lost 2 bases. Study-wide results and caveats: Some clonotypes were seen in both the CD4 and the CD8 compartments. These made up a small share and likely arose from convergent recombination. Peak timing came faster in the weaker secondary response, day 5 versus 15. Within FACS-sorted repertoires, abundant clonotypes contaminating from the bulk population could be present. Most clones from primary vaccination resurfaced after the booster (approximately 96% CD4, 88% CD8).

Sequencing used CD4+ T cells sorted from PBMCs, obtained on the day of the yellow fever booster vaccination. The TCR originated in a man younger than 35 who received the YFV17D yellow fever vaccine. The genes are TRBV2 and TRBJ1-2; 9 bases map to TRBD1. CDR3 amino acids: CASSRTGENYGYTF. In DNA form, the CDR3 reads TGTGCCAGCAGCCGGACAGGGGAGAACTATGGCTACACCTTC.